The T cell receptor (beta chain) described here comes from a study of T cells of healthy individuals (dated by TCRdb to 2017 to 2018). Receptor libraries were prepared by 5' RACE. The reads were generated on an Illumina MiSeq. The public reads were reprocessed in TCRdb via fastp at Q25 and MiXCR, keeping in-frame beta chains. Rows with a matching CDR3 protein are joined into one entry that keeps the most common DNA and genes. In all, the sample holds about 96,000 distinct CDR3 sequences, and 15% to 20% of those were seen once. The ten largest clonotypes hold roughly 6.1% of the sample. For this clonotype: Its cognate antigen has yet to be identified. Within one base of it there is no much larger clone, and no base qualities were kept.

The clonotype comes from a human donor in good health.

The DNA reads TGCAGCGGGGCACAGGGAGTGGCCGAGCAGTACTTC. Translated, this is CSGAQGVAEQYF. The V and J genes are TRBV29-1 and TRBJ2-7; a tentative D match to TRBD1 spans 6 bases. The CDR3 sequence holds 12 residues, the cysteine and phenylalanine included. Of all the DNA, just the CDR3 is kept, 36 bases in frame from base 1. Trimming at the junction amounts to 7 bases on V and 6 bases on J, and the germline ends lie 16 bases apart. As encoded in the germline V gene, CDR1 is SQVTM while CDR2 is ANQGSEA.